Below are 12 T cell receptor beta chains sequenced from a single sample in a study of T cells in narcolepsy. The protocol was immunoSEQ multiplex PCR, while the TCRdb copy is restricted to in-frame clones and leaves out a portion. Among about 21,000 clones, about 90% were seen once, and the ten largest hold approximately 1%. The sample was CD45RA- memory CD4+ T cells from PBMCs. The receptors were gathered from a human donor with narcolepsy.

The chain has TRBV6-5 and TRBJ1-5, with D possibly TRBD1 on 6 matching bases. Trimming removed 2 bases from V and 4 bases from J, with 12 bases in between. The CDR3 spans 15 residues. The germline gives CDR1 MNHEY, CDR2 SVGAGI. CDR3 loop: CASSYRGEMNQPQHF. The CDR3 DNA reads as TGTGCCAGCAGTTACAGGGGGGAGATGAATCAGCCCCAGCATTTT.

The chain combines TRBV7-8 with TRBJ2-7; TRBD2 agrees at 10 bases. The V gene's germline CDR1 is SGHVS and CDR2 FQNEAQ. V trimming: 7 bases; J trimming: 2 bases; junction bases outside the gene matches: 8. This CDR3 comprises 15 residues. CDR3 sequence: CASKKHSGRAYEQYF. In DNA form, the CDR3 reads TGTGCCAGCAAAAAACACAGCGGGAGGGCCTACGAGCAGTACTTC.

The rearrangement uses TRBV7-9 and TRBJ2-7, with 8 bases identical to TRBD2. CDR3 length: 17 residues. The ends lost 5 bases at V and 3 bases at J; junction bases unmatched: 15. Germline assignment: CDR1 SEHNR and CDR2 FQNEAQ (reference sequence). The CDR3 protein is CASSPPSGSGANYEQYF. The CDR3 region has the DNA TGTGCCAGCAGCCCCCCTTCGGGTAGCGGGGCCAACTACGAGCAGTACTTC.

The chain couples TRBV5-6 to TRBJ2-2; D call uncertain. Germline V gives CDR1 SGHDT, CDR2 YYEEEE. Trimming took off 0 bases at V and 4 bases at J, with 13 bases between the two ends. The CDR3 sequence is 16 residues long. The CDR3 DNA follows: TGTGCCAGCAGCTTGGAATTCCGGAAGGCCACCGGGGAGCTGTTTTTT. Translating gives CASSLEFRKATGELFF. Filled out from reference TRBV5-6 and TRBJ2-2, the complete variable domain reads DAGVTQSPTHLIKTRGQQVTLRCSPKSGHDTVSWYQQALGQGPQFIFQYYEEEERQRGNFPDRFSGHQFPNYSSELNVNALLLGDSALYLCASSLEFRKATGELFFGEGSRLTVL.

The chain employs TRBV7-2 and TRBJ2-5; D might be TRBD1 (6 bases). The DNA end is more similar to TRBJ2-7, so the J call may be wrong. The CDR3 is made up of 15 amino acids. Germline CDR1 reads SGHTA; CDR2 reads FQGNSA. CDR3 in DNA: TGTGCCAGCAGCCAGGGGCAGCCAAGCTCCTACGAGCAGTACTTC. This translates into CASSQGQPSSYEQYF.

The chain is built from TRBV5-5 and TRBJ2-6; maybe TRBD1 (5 bases). The CDR3 extends over 15 amino acids. The V end lost 4 bases, the J end lost 0 bases, and 8 bases lay between the germline ends. CDR1 and CDR2 (germline): SGHKS, YYEKEE (reference sequence). The CDR3 nucleotides read TGTGCCAGCAGCGTCCAGGGCTCTGGGGCCAACGTCCTGACTTTC. Amino acids: CASSVQGSGANVLTF.

This chain connects TRBV27 to TRBJ1-1; the D is unclear. Trimming shortened V by 4 bases and J by 6 bases, and 12 bases separated the two germline ends. This CDR3 is 13 amino acids long. CDR1 and CDR2 from the germline V gene are MNHEY and SMNVEV (reference sequence). The CDR3 DNA reads as TGTGCCAGCAGTTCCACCCTGTACGCTGAAGCTTTCTTT. Translation gives CASSSTLYAEAFF.

This clone has only a few counts. The rearrangement uses TRBV6-1 and TRBJ1-1; D remains unclear. Trimming took 5 bases from V and 0 from J, leaving 7 bases between them. The CDR3 is 13 amino acids. From germline, CDR1 is MNHNS and CDR2 SASEGT. The CDR3 bases are TGTGCCAGCAGTTTAAAAATGAACACTGAAGCTTTCTTT. Translated: CASSLKMNTEAFF.

The chain links TRBV28 to TRBJ2-2, with TRBD1 matching over 7 bases. The CDR3 is made up of 15 amino acids. V dropped 4 bases and J dropped 14; count of bases not matched to a gene: 16. Germline CDR1 reads MDHEN; CDR2 reads SYDVKM. The CDR3 sequence: CASSSTPQGDLDLFF. DNA for the CDR3: TGTGCCAGCAGTTCCACTCCCCAGGGGGATCTCGACCTGTTTTTT. Variable domain in full (rest from reference TRBV28 and TRBJ2-2): DVKVTQSSRYLVKRTGEKVFLECVQDMDHENMFWYRQDPGLGLRLIYFSYDVKMKEKGDIPEGYSVSREKKERFSLILESASTNQTSMYLCASSSTPQGDLDLFFGEGSRLTVL.

This CDR3 reads CASSTGQPSYEQYF. For the CDR3, the DNA is TGCGCCAGCAGCACGGGACAGCCCTCCTACGAGCAGTACTTC. This chain links TRBV5-1 with TRBJ2-7; 7 bases fit TRBD1. Trimming took 4 bases from V and 0 from J; bases not matched to a gene: 4. This CDR3 is built from 14 residues. The germline CDR1 and CDR2 sequences are SGHRS and YFSETQ.

This chain links TRBV13 with TRBJ1-3, with D unclear. Germline V CDR1 and CDR2: PRHDT, FYEKMQ (reference sequence). The V end was cut by 1 base, the J end by 0 bases, with 7 bases between. This CDR3 spans 15 amino acids. The CDR3 sequence: CASSLVGASGNTIYF. CDR3 DNA sequence: TGTGCCAGCAGCTTAGTGGGAGCCTCTGGAAACACCATATATTTT.

The chain is built from TRBV19 and TRBJ2-2; 11 bases match TRBD2. The CDR3 has 17 amino acids. The V and J ends lost 5 bases and 0 bases, in that order; junction bases with no gene match: 5. Germline V gene lookup returns CDR1 LNHDA and CDR2 SQIVND (reference sequence). As DNA, the CDR3 is TGTGCCAGTAGTTTAGCGGGAGGGCGCGCGAACACCGGGGAGCTGTTTTTT. Its protein product is CASSLAGGRANTGELFF.